What follows are 5 T cell receptor beta chains derived from one specimen sequenced in a study of Ad26.COV2.S vaccination and SARS-CoV-2 variants. Measured with immunoSEQ multiplex PCR; TCRdb has only the in-frame clones, and not every one. This sample carries about 350,000 clones, roughly nine tenths of them seen once, and the ten largest clones take about 3.8%. The sequenced sample was peripheral blood, obtained after recovery from COVID-19. These receptors were obtained from a human donor who had recovered from COVID-19.

In its sample, this clone was seen a few times. The V gene is TRBV15, the J gene TRBJ1-1; TRBD1 aligns across 7 bases. The germline gives CDR1 LNHNV, CDR2 YYDKDF (reference sequence). The CDR3 totals 14 residues. V trimming: 6 bases; J trimming: 0 bases; junction bases outside the gene matches: 4. DNA for the CDR3: TGTGCCACCAGACAAGACAGGGTGAACACTGAAGCTTTCTTT. Translating it yields CATRQDRVNTEAFF.

This clone was seen once. The chain employs TRBV5-4 and TRBJ2-7; perhaps TRBD2 as D (5 bases). Per the germline V gene, CDR1 is SGHNT and CDR2 is YYREEE (reference sequence). V lost 3 bases to trimming and J lost 4 bases, with 17 bases between them. This CDR3 is 15 amino acids long. The CDR3 here is CASSSSPKRDYEQYF. In DNA, the CDR3 is TGTGCCAGCAGCTCAAGTCCCAAACGGGATTACGAGCAGTACTTC.

In this sample, this clone turned up once. CDR3 region: CATSDFAEQYF. The CDR3 coding sequence is TGTGCCACCAGTGATTTCGCAGAGCAGTACTTC. The V gene is TRBV24-1, the J gene TRBJ2-7; D ambiguous. CDR3 size: 11 residues. Germline V gene lookup returns CDR1 KGHDR and CDR2 SFDVKD. V lost 1 base and J lost 7, with 4 bases in between.

The rearrangement uses TRBV6-5 and TRBJ2-3; 7 positions match TRBD2. Germline CDR1 is MNHEY and CDR2 is SVGAGI. With 0 bases clipped from V and 6 bases from J, the junction kept 9 bases outside the gene matches. This CDR3 spans 16 amino acids. CDR3 DNA sequence: TGTGCCAGCAGTTACTCGAGTAGTACTAGCGAGGATACGCAGTATTTT. Its protein is CASSYSSSTSEDTQYF.

The J gene is TRBJ2-2, the V gene TRBV2; maybe TRBD1 (6 bases). Per germline, CDR1 SNHLY and CDR2 FYNNEI. The CDR3 spans 14 residues. V was pared by 4 bases and J by 4 bases, with 10 bases between. The CDR3 nucleotides read TGTGCCAGCAGTGGGAACAGGGTCACCGGGGAGCTGTTTTTT. The encoded protein is CASSGNRVTGELFF.